The 14 T cell receptor beta chains below were found in one sample sequenced in a study of blood T cell repertoires in COVID-19. Profiling relied on immunoSEQ multiplex PCR, and the TCRdb table lists in-frame clones only, not all of them. The table has about 43,000 clones, 87% seen once. Material for sequencing was peripheral blood. The receptors originated from a man between 60 and 75 years old with active COVID-19.

The sample holds a few counts of this clone. The chain joins TRBV27 to TRBJ1-5; possibly TRBD1 for D (6 bases). The CDR3 has 15 residues. Trimming took 0 bases from V and 7 from J, leaving 13 bases between them. Germline CDR1 MNHEY, CDR2 SMNVEV (reference sequence). The CDR3 nucleotides read TGTGCCAGCAGTTTATCTGGGGGGGGGCGGCAGCCCCAGCATTTT. Translated: CASSLSGGGRQPQHF.

This clone has more than one count but fewer than ten. The chain links TRBV5-5 to TRBJ1-1, with TRBD1 as a possible D gene (6 bases). Trimming took 0 bases from V and 1 from J, leaving 19 bases between them. The V gene's germline CDR1 is SGHKS and CDR2 YYEKEE (reference sequence). The CDR3 is 18 residues long. CDR3 DNA sequence: TGTGCCAGCAGCTTGGCTCCTGGGTCACAGGGCAGGAACACTGAAGCTTTCTTT. It codes for CASSLAPGSQGRNTEAFF.

The V gene is TRBV5-4, the J gene TRBJ2-5; TRBD2 agrees at 10 bases. Per the germline V gene, CDR1 is SGHNT and CDR2 is YYREEE (reference sequence). J lost 4 bases, V lost 4 bases, and 7 bases had no gene match. The CDR3 is 15 amino acids. The CDR3 region has the DNA TGTGCCAGCAGCCTCCTAGCGGGAGAGAGAGAGACCCAGTACTTC. It is translated as CASSLLAGERETQYF. Full variable domain (outside the CDR3, taken from reference TRBV5-4 and TRBJ2-5): ETGVTQSPTHLIKTRGQQVTLRCSSQSGHNTVSWYQQALGQGPQFIFQYYREEENGRGNFPPRFSGLQFPNYSSELNVNALELDDSALYLCASSLLAGERETQYFGPGTRLLVL.

The gene calls are TRBV19 and TRBJ1-1; 8 positions agree with TRBD1. This CDR3 is built from 15 residues. The J segment lost 4 bases and the V segment lost 4 bases, leaving 8 bases of the junction unmatched. Germline lookup yields CDR1 LNHDA and CDR2 SQIVND (reference sequence). CDR3 nucleotides: TGTGCCAGTAGTAACGGACAGGGATGGGGCACTGAAGCTTTCTTT. It translates to CASSNGQGWGTEAFF.

This chain links TRBV3-1 (or the pseudogene TRBV3-2) with TRBJ1-1; the D gene is possibly TRBD1 (6 bases). Trimming shortened V by 0 bases and J by 4 bases, and 6 bases separated the two germline ends. Per the germline V gene, CDR1 is LGHDT and CDR2 is YNNKEL (reference sequence). This CDR3 has 13 residues. CDR3 DNA: TGTGCCAGCAGCCAAGAAGGGGGCACTGAAGCTTTCTTT. It specifies CASSQEGGTEAFF.

The chain employs TRBV19 and TRBJ2-3; D may be TRBD1 (6 bases). Trimming pared 5 bases from V and 2 bases from J, leaving 11 bases between. The CDR3 extends over 14 amino acids. Germline-derived CDR1 and CDR2 are LNHDA and SQIVND (reference sequence). The CDR3 is CASSATGPTDTQYF. The CDR3 nucleotides read TGTGCCAGTAGTGCGACAGGTCCCACAGATACGCAGTATTTT.

J is TRBJ1-6 and V is TRBV7-2, with 8 bases lining up with TRBD1. CDR1 and CDR2 (germline): SGHTA, FQGNSA. The V gene end was trimmed by 1 base and the J gene end by 9 bases; junction bases not matched to a gene: 11. The CDR3 length is 17 residues. The CDR3 protein is CASSLETGDYRGSPLHF. CDR3 DNA: TGTGCCAGCAGCTTAGAGACAGGGGACTATCGCGGTTCACCCCTCCACTTT.

The chain employs TRBV6-5 and TRBJ2-2, with 12 bases aligning to TRBD2. Germline values: CDR1 MNHEY, CDR2 SVGAGI. Germline trimming cut 7 bases from V and 6 bases from J; bases unmatched to any gene: 6. This CDR3 is 15 amino acids long. The CDR3 DNA follows: TGTGCCAGCAATCCACTAGCGGGGGGATCCGGGGAGCTGTTTTTT. Translation: CASNPLAGGSGELFF.

V is TRBV7-9 and J is TRBJ2-1; weak D call: TRBD1 (6 bases). CDR3 size: 16 residues. In germline, CDR1 is SEHNR, CDR2 FQNEAQ (reference sequence). Trimming stripped 2 bases from V and 6 bases from J, with 17 bases between. The CDR3 DNA reads as TGTGCCAGCAGCTTACAGGGGAGCCAATTTGGCAATGAGCAGTTCTTC. Its translation: CASSLQGSQFGNEQFF.

The chain joins TRBV3-1 (or the pseudogene TRBV3-2) to TRBJ2-5, with a possible D match to TRBD2 (5 bases). Trimming stripped 0 bases from V and 5 bases from J, with 25 bases between. Per the germline V gene, CDR1 is LGHDT and CDR2 is YNNKEL (reference sequence). The CDR3 length is 19 residues. CDR3 residues: CASSQDEGGLARRGETQYF. CDR3 DNA sequence: TGTGCCAGCAGCCAAGACGAGGGTGGGCTAGCTAGGAGAGGGGAGACCCAGTACTTC.

This rearrangement joins TRBV4-1 to TRBJ2-3; D is perhaps TRBD2 (7 bases). Germline lookup yields CDR1 MGHRA and CDR2 YSYEKL. The V and J ends lost 4 bases and 4 bases respectively, with 15 bases between them. The length of the CDR3 is 15 residues. The CDR3 DNA is TGCGCCAGCAGCCGCATCGGGGGGCGGTCAGATACGCAGTATTTT. Encoded protein: CASSRIGGRSDTQYF.

The chain employs TRBV27 and TRBJ2-7; 10 positions match TRBD1. The CDR3 contains 15 residues. Trimming removed 4 bases from V and 6 bases from J; junction bases left unmatched: 9. CDR1 and CDR2 (germline): MNHEY, SMNVEV (reference sequence). The CDR3 spells CASSSPGQGLREQYF. CDR3 coding DNA: TGTGCCAGCAGTTCTCCGGGACAGGGGTTACGCGAGCAGTACTTC.

The CDR3 protein is CASSLSGVGFRETQYF. The CDR3 DNA reads TGTGCCAGCAGTTTATCTGGAGTCGGGTTTAGGGAGACCCAGTACTTC. V usage is TRBV28 and J usage is TRBJ2-5; D gene unclear. Germline loops: CDR1 MDHEN, CDR2 SYDVKM. The CDR3 is 16 residues long. Trimming stripped 1 base from V and 5 bases from J, with 17 bases between.

The J gene is TRBJ2-2, the V gene TRBV7-3, with 9 positions matching TRBD1. Germline CDR1 reads SGHTA; CDR2 reads FQGTGA. This CDR3 comprises 15 residues. V shed 3 bases, J shed 3 bases, and the junction held 2 bases outside the gene matches. CDR3 residues: CASSFDRGDTGELFF. CDR3 DNA sequence: TGTGCCAGCAGCTTCGACAGGGGGGACACCGGGGAGCTGTTTTTT.